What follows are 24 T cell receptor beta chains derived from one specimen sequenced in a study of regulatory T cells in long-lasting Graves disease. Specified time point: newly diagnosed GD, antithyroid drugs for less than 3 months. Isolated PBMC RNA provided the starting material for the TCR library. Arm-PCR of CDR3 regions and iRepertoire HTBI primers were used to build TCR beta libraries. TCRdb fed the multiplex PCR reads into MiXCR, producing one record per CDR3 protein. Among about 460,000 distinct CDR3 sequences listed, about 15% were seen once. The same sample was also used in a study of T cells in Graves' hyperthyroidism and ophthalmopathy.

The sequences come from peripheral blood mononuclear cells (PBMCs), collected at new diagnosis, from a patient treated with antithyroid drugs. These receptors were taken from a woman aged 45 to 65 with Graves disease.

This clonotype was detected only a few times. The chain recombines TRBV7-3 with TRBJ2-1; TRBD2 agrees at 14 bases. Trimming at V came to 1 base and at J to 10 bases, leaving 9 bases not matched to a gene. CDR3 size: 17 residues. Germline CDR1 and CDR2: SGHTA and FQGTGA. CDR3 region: CASSLKTLTSGREEQFF. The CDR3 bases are TGTGCCAGCAGCTTAAAAACGTTGACTAGCGGGAGGGAGGAGCAGTTCTTC.

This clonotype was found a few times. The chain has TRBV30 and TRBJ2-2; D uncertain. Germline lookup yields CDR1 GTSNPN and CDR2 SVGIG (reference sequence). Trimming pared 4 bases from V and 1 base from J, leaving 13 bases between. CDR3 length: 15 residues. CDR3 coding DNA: TGTGCCTGGATGGTAGTGAGCGTGAACACCGGGGAGCTGTTTTTT. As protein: CAWMVVSVNTGELFF.

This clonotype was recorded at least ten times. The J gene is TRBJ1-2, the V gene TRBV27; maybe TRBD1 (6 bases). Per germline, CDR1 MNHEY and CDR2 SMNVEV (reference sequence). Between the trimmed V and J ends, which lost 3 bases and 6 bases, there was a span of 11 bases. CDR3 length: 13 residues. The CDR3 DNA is TGTGCCAGCAGTTTCTCAGGGGTGCATGGCTACACCTTC. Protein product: CASSFSGVHGYTF.

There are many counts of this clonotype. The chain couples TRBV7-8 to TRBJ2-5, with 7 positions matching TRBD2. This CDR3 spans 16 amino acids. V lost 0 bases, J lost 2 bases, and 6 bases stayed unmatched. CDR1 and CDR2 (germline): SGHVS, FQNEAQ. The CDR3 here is CASSLARDYLQETQYF. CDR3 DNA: TGTGCCAGCAGCTTAGCCCGGGACTACTTACAAGAGACCCAGTACTTC.

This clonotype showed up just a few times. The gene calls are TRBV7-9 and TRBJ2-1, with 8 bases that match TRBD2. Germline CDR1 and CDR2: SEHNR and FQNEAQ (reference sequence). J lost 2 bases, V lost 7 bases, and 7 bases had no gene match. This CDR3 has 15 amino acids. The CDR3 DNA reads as TGTGCCAGCACCGGGGGGGAGATGACCTACAATGAGCAGTTCTTC. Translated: CASTGGEMTYNEQFF.

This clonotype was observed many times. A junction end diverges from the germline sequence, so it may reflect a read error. This CDR3 reads CASSLGAETYEQYF. The CDR3 DNA follows: TGCGCCAGCAGCTTGGGGGCGGAAACCTACGAGCAGTACTTC. This chain joins TRBV5-5 and TRBJ2-7; D perhaps matches TRBD1 (6 bases). Germline assignment: CDR1 SGHKS and CDR2 YYEKEE (reference sequence). The CDR3 has 14 residues.

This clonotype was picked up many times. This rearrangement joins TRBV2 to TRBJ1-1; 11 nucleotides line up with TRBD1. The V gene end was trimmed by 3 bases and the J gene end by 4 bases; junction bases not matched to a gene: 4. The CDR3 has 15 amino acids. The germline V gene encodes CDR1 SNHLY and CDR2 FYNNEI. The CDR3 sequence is CASSEDRGRFTEAFF. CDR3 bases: TGTGCCAGCAGTGAGGACAGGGGGCGCTTCACTGAAGCTTTCTTT.

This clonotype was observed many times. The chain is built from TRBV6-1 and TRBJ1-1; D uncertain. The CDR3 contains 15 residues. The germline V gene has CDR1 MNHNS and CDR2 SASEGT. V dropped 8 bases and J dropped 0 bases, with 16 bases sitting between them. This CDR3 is CASFSWVGLNTEAFF. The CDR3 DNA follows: TGTGCCAGCTTTAGCTGGGTTGGGCTGAACACTGAAGCTTTCTTT.

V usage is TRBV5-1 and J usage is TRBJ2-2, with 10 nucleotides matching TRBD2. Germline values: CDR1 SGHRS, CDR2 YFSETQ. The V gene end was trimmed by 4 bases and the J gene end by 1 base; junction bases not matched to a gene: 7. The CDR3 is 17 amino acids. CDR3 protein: CASSTPVAGGNTGELFF. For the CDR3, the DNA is TGCGCCAGCAGCACCCCCGTAGCGGGAGGGAACACCGGGGAGCTGTTTTTT.

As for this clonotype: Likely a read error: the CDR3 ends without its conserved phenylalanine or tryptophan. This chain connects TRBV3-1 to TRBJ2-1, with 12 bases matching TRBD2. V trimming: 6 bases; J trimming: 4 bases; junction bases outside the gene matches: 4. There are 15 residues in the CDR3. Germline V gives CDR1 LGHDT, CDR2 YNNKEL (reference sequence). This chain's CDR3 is CASSPLAGGYNEQFL. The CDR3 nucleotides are TGTGCCAGCAGTCCACTAGCGGGAGGATACAATGAGCAGTTCCTC.

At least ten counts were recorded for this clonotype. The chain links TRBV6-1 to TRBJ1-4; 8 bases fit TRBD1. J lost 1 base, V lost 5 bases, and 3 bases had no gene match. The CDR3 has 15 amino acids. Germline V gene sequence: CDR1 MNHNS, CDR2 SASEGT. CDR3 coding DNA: TGTGCCAGCAGTACCACAGGGGGAACTAATGAAAAACTGTTTTTT. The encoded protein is CASSTTGGTNEKLFF.

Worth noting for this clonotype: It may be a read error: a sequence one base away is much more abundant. The CDR3 DNA sequence: TGTGCCAGCAGTTTACAGGGTAGCTCATTGGCAGATACGCAGTATTTT. It translates to CASSLQGSSLADTQYF. V usage is TRBV28 and J usage is TRBJ2-3; TRBD1 might be the D (5 bases). Looked up from germline, CDR1 is MDHEN and CDR2 is SYDVKM. The length of the CDR3 is 16 residues. V was trimmed by 2 bases and J by 4 bases, leaving 16 bases between them.

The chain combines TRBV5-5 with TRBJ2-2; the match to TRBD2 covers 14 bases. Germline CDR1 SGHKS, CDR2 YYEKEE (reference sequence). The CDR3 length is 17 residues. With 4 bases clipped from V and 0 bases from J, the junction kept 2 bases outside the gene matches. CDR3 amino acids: CASSQTSGRANTGELFF. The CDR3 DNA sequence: TGTGCCAGCAGCCAGACTAGCGGGAGGGCGAACACCGGGGAGCTGTTTTTT.

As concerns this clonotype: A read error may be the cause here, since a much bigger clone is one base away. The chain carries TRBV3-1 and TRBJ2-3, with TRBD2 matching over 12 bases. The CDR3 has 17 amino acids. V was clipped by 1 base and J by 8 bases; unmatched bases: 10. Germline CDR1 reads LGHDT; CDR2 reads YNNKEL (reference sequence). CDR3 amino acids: CASSQVRASGRAGTQYF. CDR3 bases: TGTGCCAGCAGCCAAGTGAGGGCTAGCGGGAGGGCCGGTACGCAGTATTTT.

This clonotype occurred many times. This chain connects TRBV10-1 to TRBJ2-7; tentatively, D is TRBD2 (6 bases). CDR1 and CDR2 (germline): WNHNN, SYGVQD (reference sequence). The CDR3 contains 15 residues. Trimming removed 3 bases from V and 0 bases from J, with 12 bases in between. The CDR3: CASSDSSVSSYEQYF. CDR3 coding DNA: TGCGCCAGCAGTGATTCTAGCGTCAGCTCCTACGAGCAGTACTTC.

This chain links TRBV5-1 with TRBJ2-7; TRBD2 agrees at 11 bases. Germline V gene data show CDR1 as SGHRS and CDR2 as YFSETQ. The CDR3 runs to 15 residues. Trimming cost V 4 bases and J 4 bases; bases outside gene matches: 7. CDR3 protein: CASSPSLAGGYEQYF. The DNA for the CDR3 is TGCGCCAGCAGCCCATCGCTAGCGGGAGGATACGAGCAGTACTTC.

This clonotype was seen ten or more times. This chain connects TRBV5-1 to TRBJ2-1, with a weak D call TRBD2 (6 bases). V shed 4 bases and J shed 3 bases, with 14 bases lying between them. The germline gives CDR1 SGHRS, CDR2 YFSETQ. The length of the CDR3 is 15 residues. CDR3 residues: CASSPGTLIYNEQFF. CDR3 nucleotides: TGCGCCAGCAGCCCCGGGACTCTCATCTACAATGAGCAGTTCTTC. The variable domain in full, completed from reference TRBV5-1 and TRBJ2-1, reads KAGVTQTPRYLIKTRGQQVTLSCSPISGHRSVSWYQQTPGQGLQFLFEYFSETQRNKGNFPGRFSGRQFSNSRSEMNVSTLELGDSALYLCASSPGTLIYNEQFFGPGTRLTVL.

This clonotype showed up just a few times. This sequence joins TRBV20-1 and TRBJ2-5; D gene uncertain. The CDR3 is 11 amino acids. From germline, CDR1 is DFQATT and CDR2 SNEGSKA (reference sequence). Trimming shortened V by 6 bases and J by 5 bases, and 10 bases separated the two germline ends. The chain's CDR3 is CSASWLETQYF. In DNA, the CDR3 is TGCAGTGCCAGCTGGCTCGAGACCCAGTACTTC.

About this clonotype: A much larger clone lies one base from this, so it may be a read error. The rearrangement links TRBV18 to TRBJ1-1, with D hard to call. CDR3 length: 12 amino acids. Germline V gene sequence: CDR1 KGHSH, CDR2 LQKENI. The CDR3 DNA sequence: TGTGCCGGCTCACCTCAGGCTTCTGAAGCTTTCTTT. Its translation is CAGSPQASEAFF.

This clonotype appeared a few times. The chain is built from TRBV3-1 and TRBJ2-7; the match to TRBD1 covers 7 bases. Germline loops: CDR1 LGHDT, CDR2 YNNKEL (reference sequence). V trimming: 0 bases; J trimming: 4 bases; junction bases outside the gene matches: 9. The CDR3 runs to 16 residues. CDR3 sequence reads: CASSQDQTGRSYEQYF. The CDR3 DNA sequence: TGTGCCAGCAGCCAAGACCAGACAGGGCGATCGTACGAGCAGTACTTC.

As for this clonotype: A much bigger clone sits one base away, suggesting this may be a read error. CDR3 sequence reads: CTSSYFRNTEAFF. The CDR3 coding sequence is TGTACCAGCAGTTACTTCAGGAACACTGAAGCTTTCTTT. This sequence joins TRBV6-5 and TRBJ1-1; D remains unclear. CDR1 and CDR2 from the germline V gene are MNHEY and SVGAGI. This CDR3 is 13 amino acids long.

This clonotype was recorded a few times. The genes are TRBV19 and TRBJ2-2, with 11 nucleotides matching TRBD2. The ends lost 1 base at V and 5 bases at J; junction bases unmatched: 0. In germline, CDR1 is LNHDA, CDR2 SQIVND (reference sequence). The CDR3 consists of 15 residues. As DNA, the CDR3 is TGTGCCAGTAGTATAGTAGCGGGGGGGACCGGGGAGCTGTTTTTT. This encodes CASSIVAGGTGELFF.

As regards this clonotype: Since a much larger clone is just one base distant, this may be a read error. CDR3 sequence reads: CASSQGLAEHTRELFF. CDR3 nucleotide sequence: TGTGCCAGCAGCCAAGGTTTAGCGGAACACACCAGGGAGCTGTTTTTT. The rearrangement uses TRBV16 and TRBJ2-2; tentatively, D is TRBD2 (6 bases). Germline V gene lookup returns CDR1 KGHSY and CDR2 FQNENV. The CDR3 runs 16 residues.

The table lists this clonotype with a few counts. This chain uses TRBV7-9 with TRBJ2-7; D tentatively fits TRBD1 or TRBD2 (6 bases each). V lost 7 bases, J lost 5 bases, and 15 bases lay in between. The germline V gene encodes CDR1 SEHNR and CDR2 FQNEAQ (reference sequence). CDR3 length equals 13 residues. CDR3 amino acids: CASTETGGNEQYF. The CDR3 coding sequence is TGTGCCAGCACCGAGACAGGCGGGAACGAGCAGTACTTC. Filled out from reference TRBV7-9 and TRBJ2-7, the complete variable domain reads DTGVSQNPRHKITKRGQNVTFRCDPISEHNRLYWYRQTLGQGPEFLTYFQNEAQLEKSRLLSDRFSAERPKGSFSTLEIQRTEQGDSAMYLCASTETGGNEQYFGPGTRLTVT.